The rows below give T cell receptor beta chains drawn from one sample of a study of Ad26.COV2.S vaccination and SARS-CoV-2 variants. This table comes from immunoSEQ multiplex PCR, and its TCRdb copy is limited to in-frame clones, with some not included. There are 380,000 or so clones in the sample; about four fifths occur only once, and approximately 7.8% lies in the top ten. Sequencing used peripheral blood, obtained in a trial of Ad26.COV2.S vaccine versus placebo. The receptors were sampled from a person between 18 and 59 years old who received the Ad26.COV2.S COVID-19 vaccine or a placebo. Both conserved end residues are part of each CDR3. D genes are given only for firm matches. The size of a clone is reported for some rows only, either as once, few or many, or as a class for expanded clones.

J gene,D gene,V gene,clone size,CDR3 length,CDR3 DNA,CDR3 protein
TRBJ1-2,.,TRBV7-9,few,17,TGTGCCAGCAGCTTAGATAAACGTACTGGCGGGAACTATGGCTACACCTTC,CASSLDKRTGGNYGYTF
TRBJ1-1,.,TRBV6-5,.,15,TGTGCCAGCAGTTCTTACGGACTCATGAACACTGAAGCTTTCTTT,CASSSYGLMNTEAFF
TRBJ1-1,TRBD1,TRBV10-3,.,15,TGTGCCATCGACCCGGGACAGGGAGGGGGCACTGAAGCTTTCTTT,CAIDPGQGGGTEAFF
TRBJ2-1,.,TRBV15,few,14,TGTGCCACCAGCGGCGGGGTACCCTACAATGAGCAGTTCTTC,CATSGGVPYNEQFF
TRBJ2-1,TRBD2,TRBV6-4,.,14,TGTGCCAGCAGTGATCTAGCGGGAGGAGGTGAGCAGTTCTTC,CASSDLAGGGEQFF
TRBJ1-3,TRBD1,TRBV27,few,16,TGTGCCAGCAGTTTAACCCACAGGGGCTCTGGAAACACCATATATTTT,CASSLTHRGSGNTIYF
TRBJ2-1,.,TRBV7-9,.,13,TGTGCCAGCAGCTTTGCAGGGTACAATGAGCAGTTCTTC,CASSFAGYNEQFF
TRBJ1-2,.,TRBV2,.,11,TGTGCCAGCATGCGTGACTATGGCTACACCTTC,CASMRDYGYTF
TRBJ1-1,.,TRBV19,.,15,TGTGCCAGTAGTCCCCTTTTGGACAGCAACACTGAAGCTTTCTTT,CASSPLLDSNTEAFF
TRBJ1-1,.,TRBV5-1,.,11,TGCGCCAGAATTAGGGACACTGAAGCTTTCTTT,CARIRDTEAFF
TRBJ2-2,.,TRBV5-3,few,14,TGTGCCAGCACCCTTTGGGTGGGCACCGGGGAGCTGTTTTTT,CASTLWVGTGELFF
TRBJ1-3,TRBD1,TRBV29-1,.,13,TGCAGCGCCAGGGGGCGAGGTGGAAACACCATATATTTT,CSARGRGGNTIYF
TRBJ2-2,TRBD2,TRBV10-3,.,15,TGTGCCATCAGTTGGACTAGCGGGATCACCGGGGAGCTGTTTTTT,CAISWTSGITGELFF
TRBJ1-2,.,TRBV7-2,.,13,TGTGCCAGCAGCTCCTTCGGGGACTATGGCTACACCTTC,CASSSFGDYGYTF
TRBJ2-5,TRBD2,TRBV7-3,.,15,TGTGCCAGCAGCTTAGGCGGGGGAGGGAAGGAGACCCAGTACTTC,CASSLGGGGKETQYF
TRBJ1-3,TRBD1,TRBV6-5,.,14,TGTGCCAGCAGGGACCGGGACAGTCGTAACACCATATATTTT,CASRDRDSRNTIYF
TRBJ2-1,.,TRBV20-1,.,11,TGCAGTGCCAAATTTTACAATGAGCAGTTCTTC,CSAKFYNEQFF
TRBJ1-2,.,TRBV6-5,.,13,TGTGCCAGCAGCCTGCAGAAAAACTATGGCTACACCTTC,CASSLQKNYGYTF
TRBJ2-1,TRBD2,TRBV5-5,.,15,TGTGCCAGCAGCGTGAGCGGGAGAGTAAACAATGAGCAGTTCTTC,CASSVSGRVNNEQFF
TRBJ1-5,.,TRBV4-1,few,15,TGCGCCAGCAGCCAAGAGTGGGACCGGGGTCAGCCCCAGCATTTT,CASSQEWDRGQPQHF
TRBJ1-1,.,TRBV5-6,once,15,TGTGCCAGCAGCAACGAGGACGGATTGAACACTGAAGCTTTCTTT,CASSNEDGLNTEAFF
TRBJ2-1,.,TRBV3-1/TRBV3-2,.,11,TGTGCCAGCAGCCTCGGTCCCGAGCAGTTCTTC,CASSLGPEQFF
TRBJ2-2,TRBD1,TRBV6-2/TRBV6-3,.,14,TGTGCCAGCAGTCACAACAGGGGAACCGGGGAGCTGTTTTTT,CASSHNRGTGELFF
TRBJ2-3,.,TRBV7-8,.,16,TGTGCCAGCAGCTTAAGCCCCCGGGGGGCATCAGATACGCAGTATTTT,CASSLSPRGASDTQYF
TRBJ1-2,.,TRBV11-2,.,16,TGTGCCAGCAGCTTATACCGGAGACAGAGTAACTATGGCTACACCTTC,CASSLYRRQSNYGYTF
TRBJ1-5,.,TRBV2,few,15,TGTGCCAGCAACTTGTTCCCAGCGGGCAATCAGCCCCAGCATTTT,CASNLFPAGNQPQHF
TRBJ2-2,.,TRBV4-2,.,15,TGTGCCAGCAGCCAACTCAGGGGGAACACCGGGGAGCTGTTTTTT,CASSQLRGNTGELFF